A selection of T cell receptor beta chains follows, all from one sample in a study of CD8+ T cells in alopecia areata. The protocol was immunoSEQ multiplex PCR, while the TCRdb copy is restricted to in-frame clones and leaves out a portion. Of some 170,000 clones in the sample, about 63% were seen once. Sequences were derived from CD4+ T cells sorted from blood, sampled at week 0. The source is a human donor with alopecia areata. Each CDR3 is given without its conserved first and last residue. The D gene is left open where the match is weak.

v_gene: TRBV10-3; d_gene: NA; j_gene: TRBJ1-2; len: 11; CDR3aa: AISPIGSDGYT
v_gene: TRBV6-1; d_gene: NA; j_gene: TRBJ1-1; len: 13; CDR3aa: ASSFRDPVNTEAF
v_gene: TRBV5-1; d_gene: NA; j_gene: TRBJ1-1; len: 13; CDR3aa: ASSLSPGWNTEAF
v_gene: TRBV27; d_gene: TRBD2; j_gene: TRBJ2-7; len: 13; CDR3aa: ASSLSLAGVYEQY
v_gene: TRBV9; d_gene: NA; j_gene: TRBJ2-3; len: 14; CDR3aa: ASSSREGWGADTQY
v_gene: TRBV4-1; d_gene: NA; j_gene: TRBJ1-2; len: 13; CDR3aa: ASRPWEGIDYGYT
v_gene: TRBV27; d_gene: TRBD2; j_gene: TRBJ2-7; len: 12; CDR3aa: ASKTAGVTYEQY
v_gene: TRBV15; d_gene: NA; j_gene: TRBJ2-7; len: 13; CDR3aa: ATSRDLSTSYEQY
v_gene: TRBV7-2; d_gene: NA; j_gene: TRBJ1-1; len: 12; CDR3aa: ASSLTPLNTEAF
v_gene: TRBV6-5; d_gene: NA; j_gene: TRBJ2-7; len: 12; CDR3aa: ASSTPRELHEQY
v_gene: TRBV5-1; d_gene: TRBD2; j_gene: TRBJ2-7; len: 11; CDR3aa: ASKLADSYEQY
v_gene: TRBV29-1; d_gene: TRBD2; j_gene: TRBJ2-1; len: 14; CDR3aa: SVESGGAISYNEQF
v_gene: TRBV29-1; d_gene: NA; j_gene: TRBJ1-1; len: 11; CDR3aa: SVEGRMNTEAF
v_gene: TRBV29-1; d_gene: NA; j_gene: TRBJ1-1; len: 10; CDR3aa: SVRQPNTEAF
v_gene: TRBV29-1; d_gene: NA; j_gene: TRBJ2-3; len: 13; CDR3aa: SVDNPGYGTDTQY
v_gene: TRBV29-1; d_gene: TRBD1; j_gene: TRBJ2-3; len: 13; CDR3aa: SVEARDRGTDTQY
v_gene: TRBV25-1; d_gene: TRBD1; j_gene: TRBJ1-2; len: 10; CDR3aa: ASSLTGNGYT
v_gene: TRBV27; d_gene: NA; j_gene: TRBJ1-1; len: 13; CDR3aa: ASSLSAGAGTEAF
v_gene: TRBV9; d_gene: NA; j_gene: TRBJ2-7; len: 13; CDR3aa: ASSVATGLTYEQY
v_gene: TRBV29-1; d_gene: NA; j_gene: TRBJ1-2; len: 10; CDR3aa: SVEESEYGYT
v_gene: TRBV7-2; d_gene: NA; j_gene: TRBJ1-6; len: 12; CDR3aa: ASSLQGLNSPLH
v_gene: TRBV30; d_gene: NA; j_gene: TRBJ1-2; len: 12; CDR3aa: AWSLGHLNYGYT
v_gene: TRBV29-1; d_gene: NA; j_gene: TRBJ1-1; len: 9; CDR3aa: SVGQYTEAF
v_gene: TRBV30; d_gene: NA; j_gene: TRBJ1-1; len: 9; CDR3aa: AWIRDTEAF
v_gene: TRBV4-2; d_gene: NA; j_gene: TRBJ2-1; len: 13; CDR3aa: ASSQVGDSYNEQF
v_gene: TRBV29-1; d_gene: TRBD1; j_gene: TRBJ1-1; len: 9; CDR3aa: SGGTGPEAF
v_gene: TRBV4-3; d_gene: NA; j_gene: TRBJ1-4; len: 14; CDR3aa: ASSQDGTDSNEKLF
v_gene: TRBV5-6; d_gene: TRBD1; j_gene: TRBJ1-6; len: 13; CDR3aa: ASSLGQAPNSPLH
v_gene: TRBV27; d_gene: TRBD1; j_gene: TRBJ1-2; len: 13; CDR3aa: ASTFRGDRNYGYT
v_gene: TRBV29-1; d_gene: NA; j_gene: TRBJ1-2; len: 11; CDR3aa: SVGGRVLPGYT
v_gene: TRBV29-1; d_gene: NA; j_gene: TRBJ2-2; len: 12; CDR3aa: SVGGLANTGELF
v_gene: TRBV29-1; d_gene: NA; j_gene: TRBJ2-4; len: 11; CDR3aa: SVDSDRTNIQY
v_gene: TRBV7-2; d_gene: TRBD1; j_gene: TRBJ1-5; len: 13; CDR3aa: ASSSGQGSNQPQH
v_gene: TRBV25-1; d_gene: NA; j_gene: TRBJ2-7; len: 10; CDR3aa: ASSPDRYEQY
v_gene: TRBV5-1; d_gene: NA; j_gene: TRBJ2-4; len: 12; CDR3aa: ASSLGVAKNIQY
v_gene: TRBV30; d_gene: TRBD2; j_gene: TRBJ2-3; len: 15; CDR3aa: AWSDGRTSGGGDTQY
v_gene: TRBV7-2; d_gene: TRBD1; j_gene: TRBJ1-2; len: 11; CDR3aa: ASSPDRGYGYT
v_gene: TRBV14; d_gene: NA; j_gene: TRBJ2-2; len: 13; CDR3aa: ASSPMGGATGELF
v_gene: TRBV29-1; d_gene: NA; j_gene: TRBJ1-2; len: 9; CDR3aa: SVVVGDGYT
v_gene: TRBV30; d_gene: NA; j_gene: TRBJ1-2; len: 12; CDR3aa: AWARDENYGGYT
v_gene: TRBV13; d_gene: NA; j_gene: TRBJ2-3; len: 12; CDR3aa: ASSFAASTDTQY
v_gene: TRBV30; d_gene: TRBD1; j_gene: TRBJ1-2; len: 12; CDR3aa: AWSGPGQGAGYT
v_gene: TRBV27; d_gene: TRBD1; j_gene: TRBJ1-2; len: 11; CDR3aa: ASRRQGRGGYT
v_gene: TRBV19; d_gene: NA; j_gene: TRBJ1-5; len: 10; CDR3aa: ASSIGGQPQH
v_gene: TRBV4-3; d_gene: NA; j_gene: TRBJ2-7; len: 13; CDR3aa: ASSDRTETPYEQY
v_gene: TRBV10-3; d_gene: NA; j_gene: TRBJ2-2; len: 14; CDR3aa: AISDAAGLFTGELF
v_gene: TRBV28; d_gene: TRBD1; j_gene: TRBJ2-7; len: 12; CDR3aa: ASSGTGWAHEQY
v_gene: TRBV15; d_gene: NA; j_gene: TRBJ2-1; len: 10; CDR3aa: ATSQRYNEQF
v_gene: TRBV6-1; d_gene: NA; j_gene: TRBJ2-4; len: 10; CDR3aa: ASSSVGTIQY
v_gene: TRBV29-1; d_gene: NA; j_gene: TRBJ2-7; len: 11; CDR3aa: SVGTAISYEQY
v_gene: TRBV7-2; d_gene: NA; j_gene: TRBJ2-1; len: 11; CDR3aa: ASSYVKGNEQF
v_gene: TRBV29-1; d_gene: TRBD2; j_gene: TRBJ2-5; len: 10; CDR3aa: SGRRGQETQY
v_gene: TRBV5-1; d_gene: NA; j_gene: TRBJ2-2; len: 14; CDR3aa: ASSLEGPTNTGELF